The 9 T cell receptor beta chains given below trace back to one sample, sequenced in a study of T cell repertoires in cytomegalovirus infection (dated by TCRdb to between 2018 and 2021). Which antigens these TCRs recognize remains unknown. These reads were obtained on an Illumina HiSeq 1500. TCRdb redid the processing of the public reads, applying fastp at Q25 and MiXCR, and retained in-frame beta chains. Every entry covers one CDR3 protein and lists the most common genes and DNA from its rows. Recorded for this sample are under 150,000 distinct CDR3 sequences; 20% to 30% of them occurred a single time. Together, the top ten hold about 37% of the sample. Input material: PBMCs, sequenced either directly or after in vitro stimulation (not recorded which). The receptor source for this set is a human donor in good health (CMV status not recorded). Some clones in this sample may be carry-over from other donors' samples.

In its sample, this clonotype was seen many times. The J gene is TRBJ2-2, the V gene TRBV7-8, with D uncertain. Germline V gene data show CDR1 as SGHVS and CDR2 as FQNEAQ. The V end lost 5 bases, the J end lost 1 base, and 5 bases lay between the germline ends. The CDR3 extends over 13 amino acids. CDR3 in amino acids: CASSPVNTGELFF. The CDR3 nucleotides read TGTGCCAGCAGCCCGGTGAACACCGGGGAGCTGTTTTTT. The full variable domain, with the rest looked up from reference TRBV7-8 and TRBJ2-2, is GAGVSQSPRYKVAKRGQDVALRCDPISGHVSLFWYQQALGQGPEFLTYFQNEAQLDKSGLPSDRFFAERPEGSVSTLKIQRTQQEDSAVYLCASSPVNTGELFFGEGSRLTVL.

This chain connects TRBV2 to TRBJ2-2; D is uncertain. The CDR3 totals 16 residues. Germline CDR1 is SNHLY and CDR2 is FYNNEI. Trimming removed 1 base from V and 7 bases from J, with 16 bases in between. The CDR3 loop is CASSEESPRTVGELFF. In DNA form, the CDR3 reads TGTGCCAGCAGTGAAGAGTCTCCCAGGACCGTCGGGGAGCTGTTTTTT. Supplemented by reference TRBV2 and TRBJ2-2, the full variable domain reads EPEVTQTPSHQVTQMGQEVILRCVPISNHLYFYWYRQILGQKVEFLVSFYNNEISEKSEIFDDQFSVERPDGSNFTLKIRSTKLEDSAMYFCASSEESPRTVGELFFGEGSRLTVL.

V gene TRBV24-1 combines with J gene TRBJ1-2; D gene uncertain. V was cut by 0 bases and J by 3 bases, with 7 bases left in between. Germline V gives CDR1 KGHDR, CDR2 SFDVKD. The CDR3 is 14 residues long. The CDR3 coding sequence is TGTGCCACCAGTGATTTGGACAAGGACTATGGCTACACCTTC. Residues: CATSDLDKDYGYTF.

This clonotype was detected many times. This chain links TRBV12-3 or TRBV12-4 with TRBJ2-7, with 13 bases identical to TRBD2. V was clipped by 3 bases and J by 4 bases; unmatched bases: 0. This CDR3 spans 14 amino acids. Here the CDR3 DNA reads TGTGCCAGCAGTTTGACTAGCGGGAGGTACGAGCAGTACTTC. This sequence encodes CASSLTSGRYEQYF.

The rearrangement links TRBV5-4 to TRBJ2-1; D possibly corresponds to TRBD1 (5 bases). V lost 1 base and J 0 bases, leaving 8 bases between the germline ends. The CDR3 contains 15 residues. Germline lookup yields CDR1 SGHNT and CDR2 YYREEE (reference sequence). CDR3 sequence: CASSLITGSYNEQFF. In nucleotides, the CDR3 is TGTGCCAGCAGCTTGATTACAGGCTCCTACAATGAGCAGTTCTTC.

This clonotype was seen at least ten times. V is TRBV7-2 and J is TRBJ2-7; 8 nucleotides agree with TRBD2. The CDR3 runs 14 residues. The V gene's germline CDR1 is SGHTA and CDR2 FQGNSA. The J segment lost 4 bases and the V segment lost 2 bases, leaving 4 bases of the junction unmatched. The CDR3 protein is CASSLTGGGYEQYF. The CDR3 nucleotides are TGTGCCAGCAGCTTAACGGGAGGGGGTTACGAGCAGTACTTC.

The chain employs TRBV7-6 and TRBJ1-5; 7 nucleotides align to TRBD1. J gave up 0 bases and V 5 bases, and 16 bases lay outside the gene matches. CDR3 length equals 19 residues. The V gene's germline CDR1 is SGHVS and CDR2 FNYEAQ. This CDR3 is CASSPQGSGGPFSNQPQHF. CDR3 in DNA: TGTGCCAGCAGCCCCCAAGGCTCAGGGGGACCCTTTAGCAATCAGCCCCAGCATTTT.

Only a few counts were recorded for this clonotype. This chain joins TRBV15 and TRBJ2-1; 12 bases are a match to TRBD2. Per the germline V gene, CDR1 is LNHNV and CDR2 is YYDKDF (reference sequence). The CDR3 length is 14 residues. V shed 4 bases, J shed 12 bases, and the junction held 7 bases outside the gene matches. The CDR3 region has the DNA TGTGCCACCAGCATCCGGACTAGCGGGGCGGGGCAGTTCTTC. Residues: CATSIRTSGAGQFF.

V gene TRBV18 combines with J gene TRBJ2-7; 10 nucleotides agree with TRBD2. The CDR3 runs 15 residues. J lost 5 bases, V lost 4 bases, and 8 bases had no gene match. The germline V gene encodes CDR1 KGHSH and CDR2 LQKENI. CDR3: CASSLIPSGSNEQYF. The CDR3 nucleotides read TGTGCCAGCTCACTTATTCCTAGCGGGAGTAACGAGCAGTACTTC.